This T cell receptor (beta chain) came from a study of T cell responses to AZD1222 COVID-19 vaccine. Using immunoSEQ multiplex PCR, the repertoire was profiled, and TCRdb retains in-frame clones only, with some absent. The data contain tens of thousands of clones, 70% to 90% of them singletons. The sample in question was peripheral blood, obtained on day 0 of MenACWY control vaccination. The receptor's source is an adult in good health.

The CDR3 nucleotides are TGTGCCAGCAGCCGTCCCGGGACAGGGGGAGCATCTAATGAAAAACTGTTTTTT. This gives the protein CASSRPGTGGASNEKLFF. This chain links TRBV3-1 (or the pseudogene TRBV3-2) with TRBJ1-4, with TRBD1 matching over 11 bases. The V gene's germline CDR1 is LGHDT and CDR2 YNNKEL (reference sequence). J gave up 3 bases and V 4 bases, and 10 bases lay outside the gene matches. The CDR3 consists of 18 residues.